The 8 T cell receptor beta chains in this list originate from one sample, sequenced in a study of cytomegalovirus exposure and HLA in healthy donors. Libraries were prepared by immunoSEQ multiplex PCR; TCRdb keeps only in-frame clonotypes and omits some of them. The sample shows 150,000 to 200,000 clones, about 82% of them seen only once. The source material was PBMCs. The receptors derive from a woman younger than 30 in good health and CMV-seronegative.

DNA of the CDR3: TGTGCCAGCTCACCTGGACTAGCGGATATCTACGAGCAGTACTTC. Translation gives CASSPGLADIYEQYF. The chain combines TRBV18 with TRBJ2-7; 10 nucleotides agree with TRBD2. The V and J ends lost 3 bases and 3 bases, in that order; junction bases with no gene match: 5. Per germline, CDR1 KGHSH and CDR2 LQKENI. CDR3 length: 15 amino acids.

This clone was seen only once. This sequence joins TRBV19 and TRBJ1-1; D possibly corresponds to TRBD1 (6 bases). CDR3 size: 18 residues. The V gene's germline CDR1 is LNHDA and CDR2 SQIVND (reference sequence). Trimming left V 5 bases short and J 4 bases short, with 26 bases between. DNA for the CDR3: TGTGCCAGTAGTCCATTACCTAGGGACATCCGAGGGGTCACTGAAGCTTTCTTT. Its protein is CASSPLPRDIRGVTEAFF.

The chain combines TRBV11-2 with TRBJ1-2; TRBD1 aligns across 8 bases. Per the germline V gene, CDR1 is SGHAT and CDR2 is FQNNGV. V was pared by 7 bases and J by 5 bases, with 9 bases of the junction left unmatched. The CDR3 spans 14 residues. The CDR3 protein is CASTSDRVVYGYTF. The DNA for the CDR3 is TGTGCCAGCACCTCGGACAGGGTTGTTTATGGCTACACCTTC.

The chain carries TRBV5-6 and TRBJ1-1; no firm D call. V was clipped by 0 bases and J by 4 bases, with 16 bases between them. Germline V lookup: CDR1 SGHDT, CDR2 YYEEEE. The CDR3 contains 16 residues. The CDR3 DNA follows: TGTGCCAGCAGCTTGGCCCCTATGGGTGGGAGCACTGAAGCTTTCTTT. Translating gives CASSLAPMGGSTEAFF.

The CDR3 bases are TGTGCCAGCAGCCAGATGGACAGCAATGAGCAGTTCTTC. Translated: CASSQMDSNEQFF. The chain links TRBV11-3 to TRBJ2-1, with TRBD1 as a possible D gene (6 bases). The germline CDR1 and CDR2 sequences are SGHNT and YENEEA. Trimming shortened V by 5 bases and J by 6 bases, and 11 bases separated the two germline ends. The CDR3 consists of 13 residues. The complete variable domain, with remaining parts taken from reference TRBV11-3 and TRBJ2-1, reads EAGVVQSPRYKIIEKKQPVAFWCNPISGHNTLYWYLQNLGQGPELLIRYENEEAVDDSQLPKDRFSAERLKGVDSTLKIQPAELGDSAVYLCASSQMDSNEQFFGPGTRLTVL.

The sample holds one count of this clone. The chain combines TRBV13 with TRBJ2-1; 7 bases are a match to TRBD2. This CDR3 has 16 amino acids. CDR1 and CDR2 from the germline V gene are PRHDT and FYEKMQ (reference sequence). Trimming removed 5 bases from V and 7 bases from J; junction bases left unmatched: 14. The CDR3 DNA follows: TGTGCCAGCAGCCCCCCTGGCGGGAGTGTTAGAAATGAGCAGTTCTTC. Encoded protein: CASSPPGGSVRNEQFF.

There are a few counts of this clone. The rearrangement links TRBV5-6 to TRBJ1-2, with 7 bases matching TRBD1. This CDR3 has 15 amino acids. Germline V gene data show CDR1 as SGHDT and CDR2 as YYEEEE. The junction had 14 bases not matched to a gene; V was cut back by 7 bases and J by 5 bases. This CDR3 reads CASGRQGRGTYGYTF. In nucleotides, the CDR3 is TGTGCCAGCGGCAGACAGGGTCGGGGCACTTATGGCTACACCTTC.

The CDR3 nucleotides are TGTGCCAGCAGTGAGACAGACCTCTCAATGGGCTACACCTTC. Protein sequence: CASSETDLSMGYTF. The chain couples TRBV2 to TRBJ1-2; TRBD1 might be the D (5 bases). CDR1 SNHLY and CDR2 FYNNEI come from the germline V gene. V lost 3 bases and J lost 8, with 16 bases in between. The CDR3 spans 14 residues.